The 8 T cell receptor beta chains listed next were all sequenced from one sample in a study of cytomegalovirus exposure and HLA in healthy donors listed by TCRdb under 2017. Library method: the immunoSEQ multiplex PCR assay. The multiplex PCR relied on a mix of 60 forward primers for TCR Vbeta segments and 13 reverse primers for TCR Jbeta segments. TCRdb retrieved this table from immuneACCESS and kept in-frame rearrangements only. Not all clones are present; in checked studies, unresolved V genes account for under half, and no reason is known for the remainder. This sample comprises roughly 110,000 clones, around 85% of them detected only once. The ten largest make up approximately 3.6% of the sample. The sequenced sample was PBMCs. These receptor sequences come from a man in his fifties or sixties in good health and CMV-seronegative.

CDR3 region: CASSLGGGGYNEQFF. The CDR3, as DNA: TGTGCCAGCAGCTTGGGGGGGGGTGGTTACAATGAGCAGTTCTTC. The chain couples TRBV5-4 to TRBJ2-1, with 7 bases matching TRBD2. This CDR3 is built from 15 residues. The J segment lost 4 bases and the V segment lost 0 bases, leaving 4 bases of the junction unmatched. Germline loops: CDR1 SGHNT, CDR2 YYREEE (reference sequence). The complete variable domain, with remaining parts taken from reference TRBV5-4 and TRBJ2-1, reads ETGVTQSPTHLIKTRGQQVTLRCSSQSGHNTVSWYQQALGQGPQFIFQYYREEENGRGNFPPRFSGLQFPNYSSELNVNALELDDSALYLCASSLGGGGYNEQFFGPGTRLTVL.

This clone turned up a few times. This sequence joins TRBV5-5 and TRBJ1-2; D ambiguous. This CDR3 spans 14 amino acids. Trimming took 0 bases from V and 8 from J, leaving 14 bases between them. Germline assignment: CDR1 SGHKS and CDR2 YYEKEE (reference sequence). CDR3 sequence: CASSLGGESSGYTF. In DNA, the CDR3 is TGTGCCAGCAGCTTGGGGGGAGAAAGCTCCGGCTACACCTTC.

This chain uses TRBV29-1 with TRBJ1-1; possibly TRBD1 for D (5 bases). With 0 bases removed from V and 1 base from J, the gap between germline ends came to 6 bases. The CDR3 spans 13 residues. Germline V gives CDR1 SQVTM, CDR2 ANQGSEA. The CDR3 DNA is TGCAGCGTTGAAGAAGGACAGAACACTGAAGCTTTCTTT. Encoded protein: CSVEEGQNTEAFF.

CDR3 sequence (DNA): TGTGCCAGCAGCTTAAGGACACCGAACACCGGGGAGCTGTTTTTT. It yields the protein CASSLRTPNTGELFF. V and J are TRBV7-9 and TRBJ2-2; D possibly corresponds to TRBD1 (5 bases). The CDR3 length is 15 residues. The ends were cut back, 2 bases at V and 0 bases at J, with 7 bases in the middle. Germline values: CDR1 SEHNR, CDR2 FQNEAQ (reference sequence).

In DNA form, the CDR3 reads TGTGCCAGCACATCGGGGGTTTCGGCTGAAAAACTGTTTTTT. Residues: CASTSGVSAEKLFF. J is TRBJ1-4 and V is TRBV25-1; the D gene is possibly TRBD1 (5 bases). Per germline, CDR1 MGHDK and CDR2 SYGVNS. V dropped 7 bases and J dropped 7 bases, with 16 bases sitting between them. The CDR3 contains 14 residues.

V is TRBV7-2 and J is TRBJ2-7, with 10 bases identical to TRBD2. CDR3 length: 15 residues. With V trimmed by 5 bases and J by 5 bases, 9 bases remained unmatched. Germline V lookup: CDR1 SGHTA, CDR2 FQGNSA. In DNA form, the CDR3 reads TGTGCCAGCAGCCGGTCTAGCGGGGGTTTCGACGAGCAGTACTTC. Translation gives CASSRSSGGFDEQYF.

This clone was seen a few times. CDR3 sequence reads: CASSLGQGVSPLHF. DNA of the CDR3: TGTGCCAGCAGCCTCGGACAGGGTGTGTCACCCCTCCACTTT. The rearrangement links TRBV7-9 to TRBJ1-6; 8 positions match TRBD1. The V and J ends lost 5 bases and 10 bases, in that order; junction bases with no gene match: 7. The CDR3 totals 14 residues. The germline V gene has CDR1 SEHNR and CDR2 FQNEAQ (reference sequence).

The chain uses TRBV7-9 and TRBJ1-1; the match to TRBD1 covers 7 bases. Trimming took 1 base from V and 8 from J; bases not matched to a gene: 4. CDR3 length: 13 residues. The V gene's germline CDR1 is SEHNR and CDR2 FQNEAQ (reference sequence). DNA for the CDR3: TGTGCCAGCAGCTTAGAGACAGGGACAGAAGCTTTCTTT. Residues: CASSLETGTEAFF. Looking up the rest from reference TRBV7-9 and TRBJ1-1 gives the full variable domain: DTGVSQNPRHKITKRGQNVTFRCDPISEHNRLYWYRQTLGQGPEFLTYFQNEAQLEKSRLLSDRFSAERPKGSFSTLEIQRTEQGDSAMYLCASSLETGTEAFFGQGTRLTVV.